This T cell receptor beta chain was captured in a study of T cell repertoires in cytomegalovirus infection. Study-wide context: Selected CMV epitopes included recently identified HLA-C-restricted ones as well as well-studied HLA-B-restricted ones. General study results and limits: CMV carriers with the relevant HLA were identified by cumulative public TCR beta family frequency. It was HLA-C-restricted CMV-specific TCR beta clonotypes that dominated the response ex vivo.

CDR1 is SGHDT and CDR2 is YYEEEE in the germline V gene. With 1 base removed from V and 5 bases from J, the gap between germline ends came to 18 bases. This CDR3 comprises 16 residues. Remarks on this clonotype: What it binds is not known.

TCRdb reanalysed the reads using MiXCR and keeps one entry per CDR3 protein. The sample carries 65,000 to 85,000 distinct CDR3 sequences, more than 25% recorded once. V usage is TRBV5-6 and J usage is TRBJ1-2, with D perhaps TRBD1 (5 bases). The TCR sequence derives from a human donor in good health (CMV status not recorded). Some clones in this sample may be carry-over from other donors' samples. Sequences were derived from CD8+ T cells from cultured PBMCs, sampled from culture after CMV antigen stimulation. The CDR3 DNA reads TGTGCCAGCAGCTTGAGTGGGGCGCCGGGAGGGTATGGCTACACCTTC. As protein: CASSLSGAPGGYGYTF.